One sample yielded the 8 T cell receptor beta chains listed below, sequenced in a study of beta chain features in type 1 diabetes. These receptors' targets are unknown. Study results and limitations: Type 1 diabetes patients had moderately but significantly shorter TCRB CDR3s in all four CD4+ subsets.

As every portion of the isolated RNA was reverse transcribed, the sequencing read expressed TCRB transcripts. Clones were sequenced by immunoSEQ multiplex PCR, and TCRdb holds only the in-frame ones, with some missing. The sample holds hundreds of thousands of clones; approximately 15% are singletons and the top ten take about 0.017%. Specimen: naive CD4+ T cells from blood. Source of these receptors: a young man with type 1 diabetes.

V usage is TRBV30 and J usage is TRBJ1-5; 10 bases fit TRBD1. Losses at the gene ends were 7 bases for V and 5 bases for J; bases not matched to a gene: 5. Germline V gene sequence: CDR1 GTSNPN, CDR2 SVGIG (reference sequence). The CDR3 has 13 amino acids. The CDR3 is CALDRGYDQPQHF. CDR3 sequence (DNA): TGTGCCTTGGACAGGGGGTATGATCAGCCCCAGCATTTT.

The chain couples TRBV7-3 to TRBJ2-6; D remains ambiguous. This CDR3 comprises 15 residues. V shed 5 bases and J shed 2 bases, with 10 bases lying between them. Germline V CDR1 and CDR2: SGHTA, FQGTGA. The CDR3 nucleotides are TGTGCCAGCAGCCCTGCACTTGCTGGGGCCAACGTCCTGACTTTC. Its translation is CASSPALAGANVLTF.

The table lists this clone with a few counts. Within the sample, other DNA sequences also encode this same CDR3. The chain has TRBV7-9 and TRBJ2-7, with 7 bases lining up with TRBD2. J lost 1 base, V lost 5 bases, and 8 bases had no gene match. The length of the CDR3 is 15 residues. Germline V gene sequence: CDR1 SEHNR, CDR2 FQNEAQ (reference sequence). CDR3 bases: TGTGCCAGCAGCCCCCGGGGGGAGTCGTCCTACGAGCAGTACTTC. Translated: CASSPRGESSYEQYF.

The V call is TRBV9, the J call TRBJ2-3, with TRBD2 as a possible D gene (5 bases). CDR1 is SGDLS and CDR2 is YYNGEE in the germline V gene. The length of the CDR3 is 14 residues. Trimming took off 4 bases at V and 3 bases at J, with 12 bases between the two ends. In DNA, the CDR3 is TGTGCCAGCAGCCACGGACTTCCAACAGATACGCAGTATTTT. Translation: CASSHGLPTDTQYF.

This chain links TRBV18 with TRBJ2-3; D is ambiguous. V gave up 6 bases and J gave up 4 bases, with 11 bases separating them. The CDR3 contains 13 residues. Germline CDR1 KGHSH, CDR2 LQKENI. CDR3 loop: CASSPDSSDTQYF. In DNA, the CDR3 is TGTGCCAGCTCCCCAGACTCTTCAGATACGCAGTATTTT.

V is TRBV15 and J is TRBJ2-1; 9 bases fit TRBD1. V gave up 3 bases and J gave up 0 bases; unmatched junction bases: 18. This CDR3 contains 21 residues. Germline V gives CDR1 LNHNV, CDR2 YYDKDF (reference sequence). This CDR3 reads CATSSGQGRFWRLSSYNEQFF. In nucleotides, the CDR3 is TGTGCCACCAGCAGTGGACAGGGGAGGTTCTGGCGGCTAAGCTCCTACAATGAGCAGTTCTTC.

This clone was detected only a few times. This chain connects TRBV18 to TRBJ1-1; the D is unclear. There are 14 residues in the CDR3. From germline, CDR1 is KGHSH and CDR2 LQKENI. V was cut by 0 bases and J by 5 bases, with 10 bases left in between. For the CDR3, the DNA is TGTGCCAGCTCACCACCGGGGAGCGGGACTGAAGCTTTCTTT. This gives the protein CASSPPGSGTEAFF.

The chain has TRBV28 and TRBJ2-1, with 7 bases aligning to TRBD2. CDR1 and CDR2 (germline): MDHEN, SYDVKM. The CDR3 spans 15 residues. Germline trimming cut 9 bases from V and 4 bases from J; bases unmatched to any gene: 12. CDR3 nucleotides: TGTGCCAGTTTCAATTTTGGGGGGGGGTACAATGAGCAGTTCTTC. It is translated as CASFNFGGGYNEQFF.